The TCR beta chain described here comes from a study of cytomegalovirus exposure and HLA in healthy donors. Study in general: Some 180 million T cells yielded 117 million unique TCR beta sequences in earlier analysis.

Note on this clone: Its specificity is not known.

Study-level findings and limits: Sequencing likely generated an artifact that appeared as a cluster of highly shared sequence variants. Analyses of presence/absence relied on an assumption of roughly uniform sequencing depth across donors.

In the PCR, 60 Vbeta and 13 Jbeta primers were used. In the original workflow: The count from a later analysis was 70 million to 85 million unique TCR beta chains, around 11 million of them shared. The repertoire was sequenced with immunoSEQ multiplex PCR; TCRdb's copy has only in-frame clones and lacks some. V, J and clone size were drawn from that table, and D and trimming were deduced from the DNA. The table for this sample gives about 39,000 clones. Trimming took 6 bases from V and 3 from J; bases not matched to a gene: 6. The CDR3 spans 15 residues. Germline lookup yields CDR1 SNHLY and CDR2 FYNNEI.

The chain employs TRBV2 and TRBJ2-1; TRBD1 agrees at 9 bases. Material for sequencing was PBMCs. The source is a male donor in good health and CMV-seronegative. The DNA of the CDR3 is TGTGCCAGCAGCGAGACAGGGGGAGACTACAATGAGCAGTTCTTC. It is translated as CASSETGGDYNEQFF.